The 22 T cell receptor beta chains given below trace back to one sample, sequenced in a study of blood T cell repertoires in COVID-19. The protocol was immunoSEQ multiplex PCR, while the TCRdb copy is restricted to in-frame clones and leaves out a portion. The top ten hold 4% of the sample, which has over 140,000 clones, more than 65% seen once. Sequencing was performed on peripheral blood. The origin of the receptors is a woman in her sixties or seventies with acute or convalescent COVID-19.

V gene TRBV29-1 combines with J gene TRBJ2-2, with TRBD2 identical over 11 bases. Germline trimming cut 7 bases from V and 5 bases from J; bases unmatched to any gene: 12. In germline, CDR1 is SQVTM, CDR2 ANQGSEA. This CDR3 is built from 16 residues. CDR3 sequence reads: CSALTSGRAGTGELFF. In DNA, the CDR3 is TGCAGCGCCCTAACTAGCGGGAGAGCGGGTACCGGGGAGCTGTTTTTT.

Comments on this clone: The junction departs from the called germline gene at one end, perhaps through a read error. This chain links TRBV6-1 with TRBJ1-1; a weak D match, TRBD1 (6 bases). The CDR3 totals 14 residues. CDR1 is MNHNS and CDR2 is SASEGT in the germline V gene. The CDR3 loop is CASSERGRQASGCF. The DNA of the CDR3 is TGTGCCAGCAGTGAAAGGGGTCGACAGGCCAGCGGTTGCTTT.

This clone was counted between two and nine times. The V call is TRBV27, the J call TRBJ1-6, with 9 bases identical to TRBD1. J lost 9 bases, V lost 4 bases, and 1 base had no gene match. The CDR3 consists of 13 residues. Looked up from germline, CDR1 is MNHEY and CDR2 is SMNVEV (reference sequence). This CDR3 reads CASSSTGGSPLHF. In DNA, the CDR3 is TGTGCCAGCAGTTCGACAGGGGGTTCACCCCTCCACTTT.

The rearrangement links TRBV30 to TRBJ2-7; TRBD2 aligns across 10 bases. The CDR3 runs 17 residues. With 2 bases clipped from V and 6 bases from J, the junction kept 16 bases outside the gene matches. Germline assignment: CDR1 GTSNPN and CDR2 SVGIG (reference sequence). CDR3 in amino acids: CAWSTTFRAGGPLEQYF. The CDR3 DNA sequence: TGTGCCTGGAGTACGACTTTCCGAGCGGGAGGGCCGCTCGAGCAGTACTTC.

V gene TRBV27 combines with J gene TRBJ2-5; D gene ambiguous. Trimming cost V 5 bases and J 2 bases, with 3 bases left between them. This CDR3 has 11 amino acids. Looked up from germline, CDR1 is MNHEY and CDR2 is SMNVEV (reference sequence). The CDR3 sequence is CASSPQETQYF. In DNA, the CDR3 is TGTGCCAGCAGTCCTCAAGAGACCCAGTACTTC.

The rearrangement joins TRBV10-3 to TRBJ1-2; D might be TRBD1 (5 bases). In germline, CDR1 is ENHRY, CDR2 SYGVKD. V was pared by 7 bases and J by 2 bases, with 14 bases between. This CDR3 has 14 amino acids. CDR3 sequence reads: CAITRAGRNYGYTF. CDR3 DNA: TGTGCCATCACCCGGGCAGGGCGGAACTATGGCTACACCTTC.

The V gene is TRBV7-9, the J gene TRBJ1-2; 11 nucleotides align to TRBD1. J gave up 7 bases and V 5 bases, and 12 bases lay outside the gene matches. The CDR3 extends over 16 amino acids. Per germline, CDR1 SEHNR and CDR2 FQNEAQ (reference sequence). Here the CDR3 reads CASSRDVGQGVGGYTF. Here the CDR3 DNA reads TGTGCCAGCAGCCGAGACGTGGGACAGGGGGTTGGTGGCTACACCTTC.

The CDR3 is CASRSLAGVGELFF. As DNA, the CDR3 is TGTGCCAGCAGATCACTAGCGGGAGTAGGGGAGCTGTTTTTT. The V gene is TRBV6-5, the J gene TRBJ2-2; 11 nucleotides agree with TRBD2. This CDR3 region has 14 residues. The germline V gene has CDR1 MNHEY and CDR2 SVGAGI. Unmatched junction bases numbered 5, after V lost 6 bases and J lost 8 bases.

The genes are TRBV14 and TRBJ2-3; 8 bases line up with TRBD1. This CDR3 region has 14 residues. The V gene's germline CDR1 is SGHDN and CDR2 FVKESK. V gave up 4 bases and J gave up 9 bases; unmatched junction bases: 9. The CDR3 DNA sequence: TGTGCCAGCAGCCTAAACCGACAGGGGTTGACGCAGTATTTT. This codes for CASSLNRQGLTQYF.

The chain employs TRBV6-6 and TRBJ2-7; 9 bases are shared with TRBD1. Germline assignment: CDR1 MNHNY and CDR2 SVGAGI (reference sequence). The J segment lost 1 base and the V segment lost 7 bases, leaving 5 bases of the junction unmatched. The CDR3 sequence is 14 residues long. DNA for the CDR3: TGTGCCAGCACTCCGGGACAGGGATCCTACGAGCAGTACTTC. It translates to CASTPGQGSYEQYF.

The chain joins TRBV5-1 to TRBJ2-7; TRBD2 might be the D (5 bases). This CDR3 region has 15 residues. The V end was cut by 1 base, the J end by 1 base, with 12 bases between. CDR1 and CDR2 (germline): SGHRS, YFSETQ. Written as DNA, the CDR3 is TGCGCCAGCAGCTTGTGGAGCGGACCTTCCTACGAGCAGTACTTC. Translation: CASSLWSGPSYEQYF.

The gene calls are TRBV2 and TRBJ2-3; 10 bases align to TRBD2. J lost 8 bases, V lost 3 bases, and 5 bases had no gene match. CDR3 size: 14 residues. Germline V CDR1 and CDR2: SNHLY, FYNNEI. The CDR3: CASSDKREGGTQYF. CDR3 nucleotide sequence: TGTGCCAGCAGTGATAAGCGGGAGGGTGGTACGCAGTATTTT.

The chain recombines TRBV2 with TRBJ1-5, with TRBD1 matching over 8 bases. V shed 7 bases and J 6 bases; nucleotides not matched to a gene: 14. The CDR3 is 16 residues long. Germline V gene sequence: CDR1 SNHLY, CDR2 FYNNEI. The CDR3 protein is CASNKGTGPSGQPQHF. CDR3 sequence (DNA): TGTGCCAGCAATAAAGGGACAGGCCCCTCCGGTCAGCCCCAGCATTTT.

The V and J genes are TRBV7-9 and TRBJ1-1; 8 bases are a match to TRBD1. Looked up from germline, CDR1 is SEHNR and CDR2 is FQNEAQ (reference sequence). V dropped 3 bases and J dropped 6; count of bases not matched to a gene: 9. CDR3 size: 15 residues. Here the CDR3 DNA reads TGTGCCAGCAGCTTGTATGACAGGGGACTCTCTGAAGCTTTCTTT. It translates to CASSLYDRGLSEAFF.

This chain connects TRBV7-9 to TRBJ1-6; 7 positions agree with TRBD1. J was trimmed by 7 bases and V by 7 bases; bases with no gene match: 7. The CDR3 covers 14 residues. CDR1 and CDR2 (germline): SEHNR, FQNEAQ (reference sequence). CDR3 in amino acids: CASTHRDRNSPLHF. Here the CDR3 DNA reads TGTGCCAGCACCCACAGGGACAGAAATTCACCCCTCCACTTT.

This chain uses TRBV6-5 with TRBJ2-1; 10 bases line up with TRBD2. V shed 6 bases, J shed 4 bases, and the junction held 6 bases outside the gene matches. Germline CDR1 MNHEY, CDR2 SVGAGI. CDR3 length: 15 residues. Here the CDR3 reads CASSLAGAEYNEQFF. CDR3 nucleotides: TGTGCCAGCAGCCTAGCGGGAGCCGAATACAATGAGCAGTTCTTC.

The chain links TRBV6-6 to TRBJ2-1, with 13 bases that match TRBD2. CDR3 length: 16 residues. V lost 7 bases, J lost 5 bases, and 8 bases stayed unmatched. Germline CDR1 reads MNHNY; CDR2 reads SVGAGI (reference sequence). CDR3 nucleotides: TGTGCCAGCATCTCCGTCGGGACTAGCGGGAACAATGAGCAGTTCTTC. Translated, it gives CASISVGTSGNNEQFF.

The count of this clone is one. The J gene is TRBJ1-1, the V gene TRBV28; 7 bases are a match to TRBD1. Trimming took 4 bases from V and 4 from J; bases not matched to a gene: 9. Looked up from germline, CDR1 is MDHEN and CDR2 is SYDVKM. CDR3 size: 15 residues. Here the CDR3 DNA reads TGTGCCAGCAGTTCTGGCAGGGGGTGGGGCACTGAAGCTTTCTTT. Translating it yields CASSSGRGWGTEAFF.

This chain joins TRBV7-9 and TRBJ1-2; D not certain. The CDR3 consists of 12 residues. V gave up 3 bases and J gave up 2 bases, with 4 bases separating them. Germline CDR1 is SEHNR and CDR2 is FQNEAQ (reference sequence). The CDR3 DNA reads TGTGCCAGCAGCTTCCAAAACTATGGCTACACCTTC. Amino acids: CASSFQNYGYTF.

The rearrangement uses TRBV6-1 and TRBJ1-4; TRBD1 is a possible D gene (5 bases). The V end lost 1 base, the J end lost 6 bases, and 9 bases lay between the germline ends. The CDR3 sequence is 14 residues long. Germline V gene sequence: CDR1 MNHNS, CDR2 SASEGT. CDR3 sequence reads: CASSEGTLYEKLFF. For the CDR3, the DNA is TGTGCCAGCAGTGAAGGGACACTATATGAAAAACTGTTTTTT.

V and J are TRBV19 and TRBJ2-3, with 7 bases that match TRBD2. Germline V lookup: CDR1 LNHDA, CDR2 SQIVND (reference sequence). This CDR3 is built from 16 residues. Trimming removed 4 bases from V and 1 base from J; junction bases left unmatched: 8. The DNA for the CDR3 is TGTGCCAGTAGTAGGGAAGGCGGGAGAGGCACAGATACGCAGTATTTT. Its protein is CASSREGGRGTDTQYF.

Of note for this clone: Other DNA sequences in the sample encode the same CDR3. The chain employs TRBV3-1 (or the pseudogene TRBV3-2) and TRBJ2-3; the match to TRBD2 covers 8 bases. J gave up 0 bases and V 0 bases, and 5 bases lay outside the gene matches. Per germline, CDR1 LGHDT and CDR2 YNNKEL (reference sequence). The CDR3 covers 17 residues. For the CDR3, the DNA is TGTGCCAGCAGCCAAGATGGACTAGCACTGAGCACAGATACGCAGTATTTT. Residues: CASSQDGLALSTDTQYF.